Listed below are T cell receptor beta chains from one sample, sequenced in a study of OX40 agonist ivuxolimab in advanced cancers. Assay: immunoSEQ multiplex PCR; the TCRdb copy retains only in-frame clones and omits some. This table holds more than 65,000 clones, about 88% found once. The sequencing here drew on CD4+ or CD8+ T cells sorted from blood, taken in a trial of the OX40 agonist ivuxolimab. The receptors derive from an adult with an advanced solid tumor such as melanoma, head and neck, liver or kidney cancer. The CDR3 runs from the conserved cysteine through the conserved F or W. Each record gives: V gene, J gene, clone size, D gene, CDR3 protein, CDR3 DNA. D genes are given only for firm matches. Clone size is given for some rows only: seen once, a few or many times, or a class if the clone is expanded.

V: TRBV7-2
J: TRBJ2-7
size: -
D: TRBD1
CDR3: CASSIRQGTTSYEQYF
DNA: TGTGCCAGCAGCATTCGACAGGGTACTACGTCCTACGAGCAGTACTTC

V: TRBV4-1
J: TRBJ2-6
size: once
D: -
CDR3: CASSQVTSGANVLTF
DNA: TGCGCCAGCAGCCAAGTAACGTCCGGGGCCAACGTCCTGACTTTC

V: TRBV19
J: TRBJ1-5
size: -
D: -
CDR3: CASSTVAGTLPQHF
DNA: TGTGCCAGTAGTACGGTCGCAGGGACGCTGCCCCAGCATTTT

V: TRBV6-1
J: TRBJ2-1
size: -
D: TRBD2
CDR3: CASSKTGGYNEQFF
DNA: TGTGCCAGCAGTAAAACGGGAGGTTACAATGAGCAGTTCTTC

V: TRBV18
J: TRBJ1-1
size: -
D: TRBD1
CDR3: CASSGDRNTEAFF
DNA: TGTGCCAGCTCAGGGGACAGGAACACTGAAGCTTTCTTT

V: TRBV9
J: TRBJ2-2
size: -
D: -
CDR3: CASSVRGGVDTGELFF
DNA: TGTGCCAGCAGCGTAAGGGGGGGAGTCGATACCGGGGAGCTGTTTTTT

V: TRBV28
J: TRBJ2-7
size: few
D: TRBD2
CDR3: CASSGRLAGVEQYF
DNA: TGTGCCAGTTCGGGAAGACTAGCGGGAGTCGAGCAGTACTTC

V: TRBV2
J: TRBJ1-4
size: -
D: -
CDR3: CASSQIPRGEKLFF
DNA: TGTGCCAGCAGTCAGATCCCCAGGGGTGAAAAACTGTTTTTT

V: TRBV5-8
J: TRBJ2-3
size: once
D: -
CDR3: CASARSDAGTQYF
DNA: TGTGCCAGCGCCAGGTCAGACGCGGGTACGCAGTATTTT

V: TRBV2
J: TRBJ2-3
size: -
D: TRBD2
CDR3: CASRRTSGGYRTDTQYF
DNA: TGTGCCAGCCGTCGGACTAGCGGGGGCTATCGCACAGATACGCAGTATTTT

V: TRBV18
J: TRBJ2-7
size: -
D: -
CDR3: CASSPPGLPYEQYF
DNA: TGTGCCAGCTCACCACCGGGGCTGCCCTACGAGCAGTACTTC

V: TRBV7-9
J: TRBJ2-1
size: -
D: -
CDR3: CASSYRDNYNEQFF
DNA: TGTGCCAGCAGCTACCGGGACAACTACAATGAGCAGTTCTTC

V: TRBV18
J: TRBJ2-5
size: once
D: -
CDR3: CASSRTGFGQETQYF
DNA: TGTGCCAGCTCACGTACAGGGTTCGGCCAAGAGACCCAGTACTTC

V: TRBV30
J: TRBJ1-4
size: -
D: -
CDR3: CAWSRGVGNEKLFF
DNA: TGTGCCTGGAGTAGGGGAGTTGGGAATGAAAAACTGTTTTTT

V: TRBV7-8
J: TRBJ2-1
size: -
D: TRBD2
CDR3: CASSLVMAGLSYNEQFF
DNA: TGTGCCAGCAGCTTAGTCATGGCGGGACTATCCTACAATGAGCAGTTCTTC

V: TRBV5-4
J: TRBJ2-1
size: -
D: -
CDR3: CASSLEPLGGWTYNEQFF
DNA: TGTGCCAGCAGCTTGGAACCTCTGGGGGGCTGGACCTACAATGAGCAGTTCTTC

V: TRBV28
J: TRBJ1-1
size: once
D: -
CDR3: CASSLMGKKAFF
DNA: TGTGCCAGCAGTTTAATGGGTAAAAAAGCTTTCTTT

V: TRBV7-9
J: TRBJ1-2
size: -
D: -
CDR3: CASSSGNVGRGYTF
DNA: TGTGCCAGCAGCTCCGGAAACGTAGGAAGGGGCTACACCTTC

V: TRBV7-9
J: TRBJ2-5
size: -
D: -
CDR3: CASSLGGLETQYF
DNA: TGTGCCAGCAGCTTAGGGGGGTTGGAGACCCAGTACTTC

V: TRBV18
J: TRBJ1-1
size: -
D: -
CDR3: CASSPYNAEAFF
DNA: TGTGCCAGCTCACCATACAACGCTGAAGCTTTCTTT